This TCR beta chain was identified in a study of cytomegalovirus exposure and HLA in healthy donors. Findings of the study overall: Productive rates of about 90% or about 30% were seen for most TCR beta V segments in an earlier analysis. There were 150 to 200 TCR beta chains listed as cytomegalovirus-associated.

60 Vbeta and 13 Jbeta primers were used in PCR. Sequencing was performed with immunoSEQ multiplex PCR; in TCRdb, only in-frame clones are kept and a portion is missing. The sample includes some 150,000 clones, roughly 78% of them seen just once. J was trimmed by 8 bases and V by 4 bases; bases with no gene match: 7. CDR1 and CDR2 (germline): SGHNT, YENEEA. The CDR3 runs 15 residues. With respect to this clone: The target antigen is unknown.

This receptor was taken from a man aged 45 to 65 in good health and CMV-seropositive. Sequencing used PBMCs. The V gene is TRBV11-3, the J gene TRBJ2-1; 11 bases fit TRBD1. As DNA, the CDR3 is TGTGCCAGCAGCTCAGGACAGGGGGCGACCGATGAGCAGTTCTTC. The encoded protein is CASSSGQGATDEQFF.